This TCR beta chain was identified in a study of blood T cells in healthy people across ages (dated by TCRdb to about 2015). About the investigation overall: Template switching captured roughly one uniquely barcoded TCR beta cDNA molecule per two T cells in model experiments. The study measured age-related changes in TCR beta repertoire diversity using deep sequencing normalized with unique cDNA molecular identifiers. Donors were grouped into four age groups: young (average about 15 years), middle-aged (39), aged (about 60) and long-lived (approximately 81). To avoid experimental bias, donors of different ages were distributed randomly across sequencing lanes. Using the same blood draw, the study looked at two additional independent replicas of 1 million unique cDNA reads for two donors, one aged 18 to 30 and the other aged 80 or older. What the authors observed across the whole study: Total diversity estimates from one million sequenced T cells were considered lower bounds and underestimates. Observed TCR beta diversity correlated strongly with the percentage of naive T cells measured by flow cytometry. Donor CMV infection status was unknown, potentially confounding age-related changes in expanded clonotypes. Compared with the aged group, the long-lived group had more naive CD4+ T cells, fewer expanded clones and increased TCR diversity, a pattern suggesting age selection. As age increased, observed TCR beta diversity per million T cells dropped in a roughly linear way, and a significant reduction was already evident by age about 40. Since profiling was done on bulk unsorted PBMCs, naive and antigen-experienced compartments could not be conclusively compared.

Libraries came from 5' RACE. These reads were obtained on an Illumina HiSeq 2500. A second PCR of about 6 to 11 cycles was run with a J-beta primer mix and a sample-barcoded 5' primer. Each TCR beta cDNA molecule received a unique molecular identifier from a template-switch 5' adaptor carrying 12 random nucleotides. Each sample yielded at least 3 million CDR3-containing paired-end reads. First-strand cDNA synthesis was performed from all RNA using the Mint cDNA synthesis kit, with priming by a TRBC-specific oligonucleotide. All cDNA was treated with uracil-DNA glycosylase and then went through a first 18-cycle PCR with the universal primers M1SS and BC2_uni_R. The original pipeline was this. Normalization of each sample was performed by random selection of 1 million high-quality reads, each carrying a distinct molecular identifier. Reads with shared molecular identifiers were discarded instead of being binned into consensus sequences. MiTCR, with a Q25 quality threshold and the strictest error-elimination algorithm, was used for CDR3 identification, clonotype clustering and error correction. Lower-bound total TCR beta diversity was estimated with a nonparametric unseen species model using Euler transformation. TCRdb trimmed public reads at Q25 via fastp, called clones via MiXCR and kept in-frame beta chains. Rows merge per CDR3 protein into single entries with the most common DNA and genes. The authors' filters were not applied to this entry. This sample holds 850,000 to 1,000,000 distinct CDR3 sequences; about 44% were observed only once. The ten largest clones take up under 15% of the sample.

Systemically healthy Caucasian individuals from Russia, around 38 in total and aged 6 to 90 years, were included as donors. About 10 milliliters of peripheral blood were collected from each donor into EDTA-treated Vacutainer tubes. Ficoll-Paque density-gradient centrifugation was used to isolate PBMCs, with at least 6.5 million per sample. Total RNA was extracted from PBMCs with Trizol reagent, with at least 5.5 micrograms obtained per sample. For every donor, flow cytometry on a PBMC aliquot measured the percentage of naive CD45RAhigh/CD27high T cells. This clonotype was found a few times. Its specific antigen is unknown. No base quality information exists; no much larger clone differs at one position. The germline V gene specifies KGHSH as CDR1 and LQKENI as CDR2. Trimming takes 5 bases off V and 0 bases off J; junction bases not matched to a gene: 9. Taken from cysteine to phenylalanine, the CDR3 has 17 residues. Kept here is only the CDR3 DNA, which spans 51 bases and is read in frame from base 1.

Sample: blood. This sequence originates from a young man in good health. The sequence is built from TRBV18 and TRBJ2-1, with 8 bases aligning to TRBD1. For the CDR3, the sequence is CASSETRQGLSYNEQFF. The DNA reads TGTGCCAGCTCAGAGACAAGACAGGGGCTCTCCTACAATGAGCAGTTCTTC.